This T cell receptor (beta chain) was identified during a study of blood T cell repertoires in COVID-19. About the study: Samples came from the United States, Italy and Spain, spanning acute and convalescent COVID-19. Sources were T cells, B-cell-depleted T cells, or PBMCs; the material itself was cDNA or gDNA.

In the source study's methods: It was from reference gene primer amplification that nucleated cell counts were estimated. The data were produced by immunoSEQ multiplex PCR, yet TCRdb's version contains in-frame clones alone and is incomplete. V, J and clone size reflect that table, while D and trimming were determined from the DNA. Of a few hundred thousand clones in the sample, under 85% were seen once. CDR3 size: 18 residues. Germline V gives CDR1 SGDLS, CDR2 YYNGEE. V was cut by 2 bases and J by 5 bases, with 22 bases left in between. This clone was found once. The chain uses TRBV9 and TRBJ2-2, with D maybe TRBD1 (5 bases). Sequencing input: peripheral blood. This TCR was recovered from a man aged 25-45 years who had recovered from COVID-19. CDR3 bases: TGTGCCAGCAGCGTTACCTTGGTGGGCAGGGCCGGGACCGGGGAGCTGTTTTTT. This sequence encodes CASSVTLVGRAGTGELFF.